This TCR beta chain was found in a study of blood T cell repertoires in COVID-19. V was trimmed by 4 bases and J by 0 bases, leaving 9 bases between them. CDR3 length equals 13 residues. CDR1 SQVTM and CDR2 ANQGSEA come from the germline V gene. Methods used by the authors: Estimation of nucleated cell counts relied on the amplification of reference gene primers. Sequencing used immunoSEQ multiplex PCR; TCRdb keeps in-frame clones, though not all of them. D and trimming were read from the DNA, whereas the V and J calls and clone size are those reported in that table. The table shows 120,000 to 150,000 clones, with roughly 90% occurring only once.

The chain links TRBV29-1 to TRBJ1-1; maybe TRBD1 (5 bases). Source material: PBMCs or T cells enriched from blood (not recorded which). The TCR sequence derives from a woman aged 30 to 39 with acute COVID-19. This CDR3 reads CSVVGLMNTEAFF. DNA for the CDR3: TGCAGCGTTGTGGGGCTTATGAACACTGAAGCTTTCTTT.